Following are 12 T cell receptor beta chains from one sample sequenced in a study of identical twins (dated by TCRdb to 2015 to 2016). Receptor amplification or capture employed 5' RACE. Instrument on record: Illumina HiSeq 2000. Starting from the raw public reads, TCRdb applied fastp trimming at Q25, assembled clones with MiXCR and retained in-frame beta chains. Rows are unified per CDR3 protein, each entry keeping the most common DNA and genes. This sample is represented by nearly 250,000 distinct CDR3 sequences; roughly 7% of them were singletons. The top ten constitute roughly 3.9% of the sample. These data also featured in a second study, about yellow fever vaccine responses in identical twins.

Sequencing used memory (CD45RO+) T cells sorted from blood. The cell subset or site label corresponds to: CD45RO+ enriched T cells. The receptors shown here come from a woman in her late teens or twenties in good health.

This clonotype was found a few times. CDR3 bases: TGTGCCAGCAGCGCCAACAGGGTGAGTGGGTCCTACAATGAGCAGTTCTTC. It codes for CASSANRVSGSYNEQFF. The chain combines TRBV7-2 with TRBJ2-1; weak D call: TRBD1 (6 bases). Trimming left V 5 bases short and J 1 base short, with 18 bases between. Germline CDR1 and CDR2: SGHTA and FQGNSA. The CDR3 is 17 residues long.

This clonotype occurred many times. The V gene is TRBV12-3 or TRBV12-4, the J gene TRBJ2-3; D unresolved. This CDR3 region has 13 residues. Trimming removed 2 bases from V and 5 bases from J, with 8 bases in between. CDR3: CASSLILGDTQYF. The DNA for the CDR3 is TGTGCCAGCAGTTTAATTCTGGGAGATACGCAGTATTTT.

This clonotype was seen repeatedly, ten times or more. The V and J genes are TRBV4-1 and TRBJ2-1, with 10 bases identical to TRBD2. CDR1 and CDR2 (germline): MGHRA, YSYEKL. V lost 4 bases to trimming and J lost 0 bases; unmatched junction nucleotides: 9. CDR3 length equals 18 residues. CDR3 residues: CASSRDILAGSSYNEQFF. In DNA, the CDR3 is TGCGCCAGCAGCCGTGATATACTAGCGGGAAGCTCCTACAATGAGCAGTTCTTC.

V gene TRBV7-2 combines with J gene TRBJ1-1; no definite D call. The CDR3 has 12 residues. V was pared by 2 bases and J by 11 bases, with 12 bases between. CDR1 is SGHTA, CDR2 FQGNSA, per germline. The CDR3 here is CASSLRAQKAFF. CDR3 DNA sequence: TGTGCCAGCAGCTTAAGGGCCCAAAAGGCTTTCTTT.

This clonotype was counted between two and nine times. The J gene is TRBJ2-2, the V gene TRBV14, with D possibly being TRBD1 (6 bases). This CDR3 contains 16 residues. The V end lost 0 bases, the J end lost 0 bases, and 8 bases lay between the germline ends. Germline CDR1 is SGHDN and CDR2 is FVKESK. CDR3 coding DNA: TGTGCCAGCAGCCAAGAGCGGACAGCGAACACCGGGGAGCTGTTTTTT. Encoded protein: CASSQERTANTGELFF.

The gene calls are TRBV19 and TRBJ2-1; 9 positions agree with TRBD2. V dropped 7 bases and J dropped 2; count of bases not matched to a gene: 15. The germline gives CDR1 LNHDA, CDR2 SQIVND (reference sequence). This CDR3 contains 18 residues. The CDR3 DNA is TGTGCCAGTACCCCTCGGCTTAGCGGGAGAGGAACCTACAATGAGCAGTTCTTC. It yields the protein CASTPRLSGRGTYNEQFF.

This clonotype was picked up many times. The J gene is TRBJ2-3, the V gene TRBV2, with 9 bases matching TRBD1. CDR3 length: 16 amino acids. V was clipped by 6 bases and J by 0 bases; unmatched bases: 7. Germline loops: CDR1 SNHLY, CDR2 FYNNEI. CDR3 loop: CASSIQGAVSTDTQYF. The CDR3 nucleotides read TGTGCCAGCAGCATACAGGGGGCAGTAAGCACAGATACGCAGTATTTT. The full variable domain, its missing parts supplied by reference TRBV2 and TRBJ2-3, is EPEVTQTPSHQVTQMGQEVILRCVPISNHLYFYWYRQILGQKVEFLVSFYNNEISEKSEIFDDQFSVERPDGSNFTLKIRSTKLEDSAMYFCASSIQGAVSTDTQYFGPGTRLTVL.

This clonotype showed up just a few times. This chain uses TRBV12-3 or TRBV12-4 with TRBJ1-6, with a tentative D call TRBD1 (5 bases). The CDR3 is 13 amino acids. The germline V and J ends were trimmed by 7 bases and 7 bases, with 11 bases remaining between them. This CDR3 is CASKGTVNSPLHF. The CDR3 nucleotides are TGTGCCAGCAAGGGGACGGTGAATTCACCCCTCCACTTT.

This chain connects TRBV6-2 or TRBV6-3 to TRBJ2-4; D gene unclear. This CDR3 contains 13 residues. Per germline, CDR1 MNHEY and CDR2 SVGEGT. The V gene lost 0 bases and the J gene lost 6 bases, with 6 bases spanning the gap. The CDR3 loop is CASSYSEANIQYF. The CDR3 DNA sequence: TGTGCCAGCAGTTACTCAGAGGCAAACATTCAGTACTTC.

This chain uses TRBV29-1 with TRBJ2-3, with TRBD2 identical over 7 bases. The V gene's germline CDR1 is SQVTM and CDR2 ANQGSEA. Germline trimming cut 7 bases from V and 2 bases from J; bases unmatched to any gene: 6. The CDR3 consists of 13 residues. CDR3 in DNA: TGCAGCGCCGAGAGGGACTACACAGATACGCAGTATTTT. The encoded protein is CSAERDYTDTQYF.

This clonotype was detected only a few times. The chain links TRBV19 to TRBJ2-7; D is unclear. Trimming took 1 base from V and 6 from J, leaving 13 bases between them. Germline-derived CDR1 and CDR2 are LNHDA and SQIVND (reference sequence). The CDR3 runs 14 residues. CDR3 coding DNA: TGTGCCAGTAGTATAGCGGCCGAGGCAGGCGAGCAGTACTTC. Its protein is CASSIAAEAGEQYF.

This clonotype was counted between two and nine times. DNA of the CDR3: TGTGCCAGCAGCCCGTTGGGGGGGGCCGGGAAAGATACGCAGTATTTT. Translated: CASSPLGGAGKDTQYF. The genes are TRBV7-9 and TRBJ2-3, with a possible D match to TRBD2 (7 bases). V was shortened by 5 bases and J by 5 bases, with 20 bases between the two germline ends. The V gene's germline CDR1 is SEHNR and CDR2 FQNEAQ (reference sequence). The CDR3 runs to 16 residues.